Below are 3 T cell receptor beta chains sequenced from a single sample in a study of blood T cell repertoires in COVID-19. Here immunoSEQ multiplex PCR was the method, and the copy in TCRdb shows in-frame clones only, minus some. The sample shows tens of thousands of clones, 75% to 90% of them seen only once. The sequencing input was peripheral blood. Receptors originate from a man between 65 and 80 years old with acute or convalescent COVID-19.

The V gene is TRBV3-1 (or the pseudogene TRBV3-2), the J gene TRBJ1-6; D gene unclear. With 4 bases removed from V and 10 bases from J, the gap between germline ends came to 8 bases. This CDR3 comprises 12 residues. CDR1 and CDR2 from the germline V gene are LGHDT and YNNKEL (reference sequence). In DNA, the CDR3 is TGTGCCAGCAGCCTCCTAGACTCACCCCTCCACTTT. Translated, it gives CASSLLDSPLHF.

The gene calls are TRBV11-1 and TRBJ2-7; TRBD2 agrees at 11 bases. This CDR3 region has 14 residues. CDR1 and CDR2 from the germline V gene are SGHAT and FQDESV (reference sequence). J lost 3 bases, V lost 6 bases, and 4 bases had no gene match. The CDR3 DNA reads as TGTGCCAGCAGGACGACTAGCGGGGTCTACGAGCAGTACTTC. Its protein is CASRTTSGVYEQYF.

This chain uses TRBV9 with TRBJ2-7; 8 bases match TRBD2. This CDR3 contains 15 residues. Unmatched junction bases numbered 5, after V lost 0 bases and J lost 3 bases. Germline CDR1 SGDLS, CDR2 YYNGEE. Here the CDR3 reads CASSVAGGPGYEQYF. The CDR3 DNA follows: TGTGCCAGCAGCGTAGCGGGAGGGCCTGGCTACGAGCAGTACTTC.